These 18 T cell receptor beta chains came from one sample sequenced in a study of CD8 T cells in ankylosing spondylitis. General study points: Blood from ankylosing spondylitis patients appeared to carry a characteristic roughly 8-variant TCR beta motif.

TCRdb recomputed calls from the 5' RACE reads with MiXCR, one row per CDR3 protein. This table has hundreds of thousands of distinct CDR3 sequences, over 9.5% appearing once. Their antigens remain unidentified. The sample taken for sequencing was blood, either unsorted or a sorted T cell fraction (not recorded which). The receptors here all came from a male donor with ankylosing spondylitis.

The rearrangement links TRBV5-1 to TRBJ2-7; 9 nucleotides line up with TRBD2. V shed 0 bases, J shed 5 bases, and the junction held 6 bases outside the gene matches. The CDR3 has 15 amino acids. CDR1 and CDR2 from the germline V gene are SGHRS and YFSETQ. This chain's CDR3 is CASSLESSGAHEQYF. The CDR3 DNA follows: TGCGCCAGCAGCTTGGAATCTAGCGGGGCCCACGAGCAGTACTTC.

The V gene is TRBV7-8, the J gene TRBJ1-6; D ambiguous. V lost 6 bases and J 9 bases, leaving 18 bases between the germline ends. The CDR3 sequence is 15 residues long. Per the germline V gene, CDR1 is SGHVS and CDR2 is FQNEAQ. The DNA for the CDR3 is TGTGCCAGCAGTTACATACTGGGCCTCCCTTCACCCCTCCACTTT. Its protein is CASSYILGLPSPLHF.

This clonotype has only a few counts. J is TRBJ2-3 and V is TRBV20-1; D might be TRBD2 (6 bases). The CDR3 is made up of 14 amino acids. Germline CDR1 DFQATT, CDR2 SNEGSKA (reference sequence). V was trimmed by 6 bases and J by 6 bases, leaving 19 bases between them. CDR3 sequence: CSAINSGLFDTQYF. The CDR3 DNA follows: TGCAGTGCAATTAATAGCGGTCTCTTTGATACGCAGTATTTT.

This clonotype has a handful of counts. The CDR3 region has the DNA TGTGCCAGCAGGGACCGGCGGGGTGAGCAGTTCTTC. It translates to CASRDRRGEQFF. The chain couples TRBV28 to TRBJ2-1, with D possibly matching TRBD2 (6 bases). This CDR3 has 12 residues. Germline V gene lookup returns CDR1 MDHEN and CDR2 SYDVKM. The germline V and J ends were trimmed by 6 bases and 9 bases, with 12 bases remaining between them.

V usage is TRBV12-5 and J usage is TRBJ2-5; the D is unclear. Germline CDR1 reads LGHNT; CDR2 reads FRNRAP. The CDR3 runs to 12 residues. The V gene lost 6 bases and the J gene lost 5 bases, with 10 bases spanning the gap. CDR3 sequence: CASGPGAETQYF. The CDR3, as DNA: TGTGCTAGTGGCCCGGGTGCGGAGACCCAGTACTTC. The whole variable domain, remainder taken from reference TRBV12-5 and TRBJ2-5, is DARVTQTPRHKVTEMGQEVTMRCQPILGHNTVFWYRQTMMQGLELLAYFRNRAPLDDSGMPKDRFSAEMPDATLATLKIQPSEPRDSAVYFCASGPGAETQYFGPGTRLLVL.

V and J are TRBV4-2 and TRBJ2-7; tentatively, D is TRBD1 (5 bases). Germline loops: CDR1 LGHNA, CDR2 YNFKEQ. This CDR3 has 16 amino acids. The V and J ends lost 4 bases and 0 bases respectively, with 16 bases between them. CDR3 loop: CASSPFGALTSYEQYF. Here the CDR3 DNA reads TGTGCCAGCAGCCCCTTTGGGGCCCTTACCTCCTACGAGCAGTACTTC.

This clonotype was counted only a few times. The chain has TRBV28 and TRBJ1-4; D is unclear. Per the germline V gene, CDR1 is MDHEN and CDR2 is SYDVKM. V was trimmed by 4 bases and J by 8 bases, leaving 11 bases between them. CDR3 length: 13 residues. As DNA, the CDR3 is TGTGCCAGCAGTTCCTATATTAGGGAAAAACTGTTTTTT. This encodes CASSSYIREKLFF.

This clonotype has a handful of counts. The gene calls are TRBV24-1 and TRBJ2-2; either TRBD1 or TRBD2 may supply D (6 bases each). V was cut by 10 bases and J by 3 bases, with 17 bases left in between. CDR3 length equals 15 residues. The germline V gene encodes CDR1 KGHDR and CDR2 SFDVKD. The CDR3 region is CATSKGGVYTGELFF. The CDR3 DNA reads TGTGCCACTTCCAAGGGGGGAGTTTACACCGGGGAGCTGTTTTTT.

The chain uses TRBV7-9 and TRBJ1-1, with 9 bases matching TRBD1. Germline CDR1 and CDR2: SEHNR and FQNEAQ (reference sequence). CDR3 length: 15 amino acids. Trimming took 5 bases from V and 3 from J; bases not matched to a gene: 7. The CDR3 DNA reads as TGTGCCAGCAGCCGAGGGACAGGGATGGACACTGAAGCTTTCTTT. Its protein is CASSRGTGMDTEAFF.

A few counts support this clonotype. This chain joins TRBV5-1 and TRBJ1-1; D is unresolved. Germline CDR1 SGHRS, CDR2 YFSETQ. V dropped 5 bases and J dropped 4 bases, with 15 bases sitting between them. The CDR3 runs 14 residues. Here the CDR3 reads CASSNGGGGTEAFF. CDR3 coding DNA: TGCGCCAGCAGTAATGGCGGAGGAGGCACTGAAGCTTTCTTT.

The gene calls are TRBV28 and TRBJ2-7, with a tentative D call TRBD2 (6 bases). Trimming stripped 6 bases from V and 2 bases from J, with 14 bases between. CDR3 length: 14 residues. The V gene's germline CDR1 is MDHEN and CDR2 SYDVKM. The CDR3 sequence: CASSQAGLPYEQYF. The CDR3 DNA reads TGTGCCAGCAGCCAAGCCGGACTACCCTACGAGCAGTACTTC. Using reference TRBV28 and TRBJ2-7 for the parts outside the CDR3, the full variable domain is DVKVTQSSRYLVKRTGEKVFLECVQDMDHENMFWYRQDPGLGLRLIYFSYDVKMKEKGDIPEGYSVSREKKERFSLILESASTNQTSMYLCASSQAGLPYEQYFGPGTRLTVT.

The table lists this clonotype with a few counts. This sequence joins TRBV5-1 and TRBJ2-7, with a tentative D call TRBD1 (5 bases). The CDR3 has 15 residues. Trimming took off 4 bases at V and 2 bases at J, with 16 bases between the two ends. Germline V gene data show CDR1 as SGHRS and CDR2 as YFSETQ. The CDR3 is CASSGISGHTYEQYF. In DNA, the CDR3 is TGCGCCAGCAGCGGGATATCCGGACATACCTACGAGCAGTACTTC.

V is TRBV20-1 and J is TRBJ2-7; D is unresolved. Germline V lookup: CDR1 DFQATT, CDR2 SNEGSKA (reference sequence). With 6 bases removed from V and 0 bases from J, the gap between germline ends came to 15 bases. The CDR3 has 14 amino acids. CDR3 in amino acids: CSAPRASSSYEQYF. The CDR3 DNA follows: TGCAGTGCGCCTCGGGCCTCGAGCTCCTACGAGCAGTACTTC.

This clonotype has just a few counts. V gene TRBV4-2 combines with J gene TRBJ1-1; TRBD1 matches at 7 bases. The CDR3 loop spans 15 amino acids. Per the germline V gene, CDR1 is LGHNA and CDR2 is YNFKEQ. V lost 0 bases and J lost 1; bases outside the gene matches: 2. For the CDR3, the DNA is TGTGCCAGCAGCCAAGAACAGGGGAGGAACACTGAAGCTTTCTTT. As protein: CASSQEQGRNTEAFF.

The chain has TRBV7-2 and TRBJ1-4, with 9 nucleotides matching TRBD1. The germline gives CDR1 SGHTA, CDR2 FQGNSA. This CDR3 spans 14 amino acids. V dropped 4 bases and J dropped 6; count of bases not matched to a gene: 3. This chain's CDR3 is CASSSRQGDEKLFF. CDR3 nucleotide sequence: TGTGCCAGCAGCTCCCGACAGGGGGATGAAAAACTGTTTTTT.

This clonotype showed up just a few times. J is TRBJ2-7 and V is TRBV5-1, with 10 positions matching TRBD1. V dropped 4 bases and J dropped 6; count of bases not matched to a gene: 4. The CDR3 is 13 amino acids. Germline V gives CDR1 SGHRS, CDR2 YFSETQ. CDR3 in amino acids: CASSNWDRGEQYF. Here the CDR3 DNA reads TGCGCCAGCAGCAATTGGGACAGGGGCGAGCAGTACTTC.

The V gene is TRBV4-2, the J gene TRBJ1-1; 9 bases are a match to TRBD1. Losses at the gene ends were 6 bases for V and 1 base for J; bases not matched to a gene: 3. Germline loops: CDR1 LGHNA, CDR2 YNFKEQ. The CDR3 contains 14 residues. The DNA for the CDR3 is TGTGCCAGCAGGGGGACAGGGCGGAACACTGAAGCTTTCTTT. It translates to CASRGTGRNTEAFF.

To note about this clonotype: One end of the junction does not line up with germline, which may come from a read error. J is TRBJ2-3 and V is TRBV6-1; 8 nucleotides line up with TRBD1. The CDR3 sequence is 19 residues long. The germline gives CDR1 MNHNS, CDR2 SASEGT. CDR3 bases: TGTGCCATCAGTGAAGCTGGCTTCTCGGGGCAGGGGGCTGGGGATACGCAGTATTTT. It is translated as CAISEAGFSGQGAGDTQYF.